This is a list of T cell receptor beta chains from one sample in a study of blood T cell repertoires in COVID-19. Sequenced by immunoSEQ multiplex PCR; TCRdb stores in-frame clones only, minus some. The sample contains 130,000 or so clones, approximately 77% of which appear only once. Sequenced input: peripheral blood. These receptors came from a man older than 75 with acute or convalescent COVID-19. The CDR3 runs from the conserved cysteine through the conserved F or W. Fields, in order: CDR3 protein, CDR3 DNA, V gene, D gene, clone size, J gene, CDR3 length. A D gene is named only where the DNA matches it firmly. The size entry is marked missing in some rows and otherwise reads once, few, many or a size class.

CASSRGGQGNQPQHF,TGCGCCAGCAGCCGAGGGGGACAGGGGAATCAGCCCCAGCATTTT,TRBV4-3,TRBD1,.,TRBJ1-5,15
CASSQNRDRGRNTIYF,TGTGCCAGCAGCCAAAATAGGGACAGGGGCCGAAACACCATATATTTT,TRBV3-1/TRBV3-2,TRBD1,.,TRBJ1-3,16
CASGLVSGSYEQYF,TGTGCTAGTGGTTTGGTTTCAGGGTCCTACGAGCAGTACTTC,TRBV12-5,.,.,TRBJ2-7,14
CASSLAGLQYF,TGTGCCAGCAGCTTAGCCGGGTTGCAGTATTTT,TRBV7-2,.,few,TRBJ2-3,11
CASSLRSGQATDTQYF,TGTGCCAGCAGCTTGAGGTCGGGACAAGCCACAGATACGCAGTATTTT,TRBV11-3,.,.,TRBJ2-3,16
CASSLDRGQETQYF,TGTGCCAGCAGCTTGGACAGGGGGCAAGAGACCCAGTACTTC,TRBV5-4,TRBD1,.,TRBJ2-5,14
CASSLAEAGGSSEQYF,TGTGCCAGCAGCTTAGCGGAAGCGGGGGGGTCGAGCGAGCAGTACTTC,TRBV7-2,TRBD2,once,TRBJ2-7,16
CASSLEVGGYTF,TGTGCCAGCAGTTTGGAGGTGGGAGGCTACACCTTC,TRBV12-3/TRBV12-4,.,few,TRBJ1-2,12
CASSLGLGLPYNEQFF,TGTGCTAGCAGCTTAGGACTGGGACTACCCTACAATGAGCAGTTCTTC,TRBV7-7,TRBD2,.,TRBJ2-1,16
CASSLALNTEAFF,TGTGCCAGCAGCTTGGCCTTAAACACTGAAGCTTTCTTT,TRBV5-4,.,.,TRBJ1-1,13
CASSFMTGGNGDTIYF,TGCGCCAGCAGCTTCATGACAGGGGGCAATGGAGACACCATATATTTT,TRBV5-1,TRBD1,.,TRBJ1-3,16
CASSLPRTGINTGELFF,TGTGCCAGCAGCTTACCTCGGACAGGAATTAACACCGGGGAGCTGTTTTTT,TRBV7-3,TRBD1,.,TRBJ2-2,17
CASSLSLTGNYGYTF,TGCGCCAGCAGCCTGTCCTTGACAGGGAACTATGGCTACACCTTC,TRBV5-1,TRBD1,.,TRBJ1-2,15
CASSAQGGREKLFF,TGTGCCAGCAGTGCTCAGGGAGGACGGGAAAAACTGTTTTTT,TRBV2,.,many,TRBJ1-4,14
CASSQGPGTSGGAGTDTQYF,TGTGCCAGCAGCCAAGGTCCGGGGACTAGCGGGGGGGCGGGCACAGATACGCAGTATTTT,TRBV4-2,TRBD2,.,TRBJ2-3,20
CASRRDRGRETQYF,TGTGCCAGCAGGAGGGACAGGGGTCGAGAGACCCAGTACTTC,TRBV5-4,TRBD1,once,TRBJ2-5,14
CAISESSGGSNEQFF,TGTGCCATCAGTGAGTCTAGCGGGGGTTCTAATGAGCAGTTCTTC,TRBV10-3,TRBD2,.,TRBJ2-1,15
CASSKAQGFGSPLHF,TGTGCCAGCAGCAAAGCGCAGGGTTTCGGTTCACCCCTCCACTTT,TRBV21-1,.,once,TRBJ1-6,15
CASSLPGHPSYEQYF,TGTGCCAGCAGCCTACCGGGACACCCGTCCTACGAGCAGTACTTC,TRBV11-2,.,.,TRBJ2-7,15